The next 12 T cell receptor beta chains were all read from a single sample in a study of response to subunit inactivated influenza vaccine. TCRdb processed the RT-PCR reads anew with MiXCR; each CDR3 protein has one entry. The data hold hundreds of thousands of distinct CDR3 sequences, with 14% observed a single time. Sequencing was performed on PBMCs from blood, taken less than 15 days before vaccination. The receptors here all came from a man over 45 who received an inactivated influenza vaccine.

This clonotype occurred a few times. The CDR3 DNA follows: TGTGCCAGCAGTTACGAGCGGGAACAAGAGACCCAGTACTTC. Residues: CASSYEREQETQYF. V usage is TRBV6-2 or TRBV6-3 and J usage is TRBJ2-5; 7 bases match TRBD2. CDR3 size: 14 residues. Germline CDR1 and CDR2: MNHEY and SVGEGT. The V segment lost 2 bases and the J segment 2 bases; nucleotides outside the gene matches: 2.

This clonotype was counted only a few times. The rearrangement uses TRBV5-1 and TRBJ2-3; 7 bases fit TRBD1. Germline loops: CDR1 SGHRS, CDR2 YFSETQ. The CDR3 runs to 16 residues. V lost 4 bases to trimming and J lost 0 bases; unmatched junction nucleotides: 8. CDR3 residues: CASSPPTGPSTDTQYF. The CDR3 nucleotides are TGCGCCAGCAGCCCCCCGACAGGGCCCAGCACAGATACGCAGTATTTT.

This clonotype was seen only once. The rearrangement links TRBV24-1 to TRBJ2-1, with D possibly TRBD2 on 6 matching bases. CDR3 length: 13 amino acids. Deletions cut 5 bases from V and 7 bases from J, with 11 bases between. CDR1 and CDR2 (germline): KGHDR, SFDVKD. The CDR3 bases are TGTGCCACCAGTGGCGGAGGGTGGAATGAGCAGTTCTTC. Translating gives CATSGGGWNEQFF.

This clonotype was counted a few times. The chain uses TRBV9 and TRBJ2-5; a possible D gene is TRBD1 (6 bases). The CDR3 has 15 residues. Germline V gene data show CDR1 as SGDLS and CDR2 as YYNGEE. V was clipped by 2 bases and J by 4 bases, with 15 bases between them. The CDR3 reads CASSVGTGISETQYF. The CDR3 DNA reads TGTGCCAGCAGCGTTGGCACAGGGATATCAGAGACCCAGTACTTC.

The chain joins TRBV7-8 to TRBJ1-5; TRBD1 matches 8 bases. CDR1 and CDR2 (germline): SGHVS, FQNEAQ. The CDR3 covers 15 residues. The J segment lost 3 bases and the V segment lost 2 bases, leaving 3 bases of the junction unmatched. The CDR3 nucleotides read TGTGCCAGCAGCTTAAGGACAGGGTACAATCAGCCCCAGCATTTT. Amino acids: CASSLRTGYNQPQHF.

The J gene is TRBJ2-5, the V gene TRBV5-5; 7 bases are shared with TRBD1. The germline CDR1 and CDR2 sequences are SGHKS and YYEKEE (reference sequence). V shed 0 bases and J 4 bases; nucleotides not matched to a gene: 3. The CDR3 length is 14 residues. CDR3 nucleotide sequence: TGTGCCAGCAGCTTGGAGAGGGGGCCAGAGACCCAGTACTTC. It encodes CASSLERGPETQYF.

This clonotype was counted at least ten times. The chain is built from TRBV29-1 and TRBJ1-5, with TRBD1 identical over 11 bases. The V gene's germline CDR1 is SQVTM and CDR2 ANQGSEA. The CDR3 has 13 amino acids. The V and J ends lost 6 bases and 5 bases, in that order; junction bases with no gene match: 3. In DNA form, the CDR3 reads TGCAGCGTAGGACAGGGGGCGGATCAGCCCCAGCATTTT. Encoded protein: CSVGQGADQPQHF.

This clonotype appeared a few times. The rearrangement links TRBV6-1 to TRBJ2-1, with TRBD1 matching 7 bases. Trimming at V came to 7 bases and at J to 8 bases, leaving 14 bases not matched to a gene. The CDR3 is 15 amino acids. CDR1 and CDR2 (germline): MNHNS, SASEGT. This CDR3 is CASKKQGQALDEQFF. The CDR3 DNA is TGTGCCAGCAAAAAACAAGGACAGGCGCTGGATGAGCAGTTCTTC.

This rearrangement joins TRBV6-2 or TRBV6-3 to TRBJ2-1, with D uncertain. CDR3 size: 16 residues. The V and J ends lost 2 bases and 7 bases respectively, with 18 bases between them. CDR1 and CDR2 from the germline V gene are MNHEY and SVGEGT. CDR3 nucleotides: TGTGCCAGCAGTTACGATAGTAAGAGTGTTCGGAATGAGCAGTTCTTC. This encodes CASSYDSKSVRNEQFF.

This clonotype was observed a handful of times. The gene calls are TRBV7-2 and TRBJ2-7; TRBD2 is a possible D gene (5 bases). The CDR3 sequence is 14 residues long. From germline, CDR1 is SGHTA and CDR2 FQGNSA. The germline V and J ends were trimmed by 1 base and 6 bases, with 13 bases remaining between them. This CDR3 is CASSLVVGSGEQYF. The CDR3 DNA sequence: TGTGCCAGCAGCTTAGTAGTTGGGAGTGGCGAGCAGTACTTC.

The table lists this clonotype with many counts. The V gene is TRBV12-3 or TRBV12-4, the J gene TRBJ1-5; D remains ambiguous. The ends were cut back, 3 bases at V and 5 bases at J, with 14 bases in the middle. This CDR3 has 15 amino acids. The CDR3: CASSLRGIGYQPQHF. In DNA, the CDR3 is TGTGCCAGCAGTTTGAGAGGGATCGGGTATCAGCCCCAGCATTTT.

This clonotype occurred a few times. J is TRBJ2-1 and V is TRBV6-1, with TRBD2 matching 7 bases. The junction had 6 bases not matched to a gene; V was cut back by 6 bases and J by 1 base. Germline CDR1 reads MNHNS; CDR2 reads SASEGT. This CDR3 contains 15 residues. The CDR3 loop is CASSLNGRSYNEQFF. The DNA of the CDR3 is TGTGCCAGCAGCCTTAACGGGAGGTCCTACAATGAGCAGTTCTTC.